These 9 T cell receptor beta chains originate from one sample sequenced in a study of T cell repertoires in cytomegalovirus infection (dated by TCRdb to between 2017 and 2020). The label giving this sample's treatment or condition can be read as: in vitro stimulation with specific CMV peptide epitopes to enrich CMV-specific T cells. The antigens of these receptors remain unknown. Sequencing took place on an Illumina HiSeq 1500. TCRdb applied fastp at Q25 and MiXCR to the public reads, then kept only in-frame beta chains. Each CDR3 protein appears once, grouped with its most common genes and DNA. The sample contains about 280,000 distinct CDR3 sequences, 22% of them found a single time. The leading ten clones occupy around 20% of the sample. The specimen was cultured PBMCs, collected from culture after CMV antigen stimulation. The receptors originated from a human donor in good health (CMV status not recorded). Some clones in this sample may be carry-over from other donors' samples.

This clonotype was found many times. The rearrangement joins TRBV7-8 to TRBJ2-7, with 15 bases that match TRBD2. Trimming cost V 5 bases and J 5 bases; bases outside gene matches: 13. Germline V gene data show CDR1 as SGHVS and CDR2 as FQNEAQ. CDR3 size: 18 residues. CDR3 bases: TGTGCCAGCAGCGCAGGACTAGCGGGAGGGTCCTGGGGAAACGAGCAGTACTTC. Translation: CASSAGLAGGSWGNEQYF.

This clonotype was seen ten or more times. The chain carries TRBV7-8 and TRBJ2-6; D is tentatively TRBD1 or TRBD2 (6 bases each). V was cut by 8 bases and J by 0 bases, with 20 bases left in between. Germline CDR1 and CDR2: SGHVS and FQNEAQ. The CDR3 loop spans 18 amino acids. In DNA form, the CDR3 reads TGTGCCAGCCCCTCTGGAGGGACATATGGCTCTGGGGCCAACGTCCTGACTTTC. Amino acids: CASPSGGTYGSGANVLTF.

The V call is TRBV19, the J call TRBJ1-5, with D maybe TRBD1 (5 bases). The germline gives CDR1 LNHDA, CDR2 SQIVND (reference sequence). The CDR3 is made up of 14 amino acids. V was pared by 7 bases and J by 8 bases, with 18 bases between. For the CDR3, the DNA is TGTGCCAGTATGGGGAGAGGGGCGGTAAAGCCCCAGCATTTT. Translating it yields CASMGRGAVKPQHF.

This sequence joins TRBV23-1 and TRBJ2-7; 7 nucleotides line up with TRBD1. TRBV23-1 qualifies as an ORF whose function is uncertain. After removal of 5 bases from V and 4 bases from J, the junction contained 11 bases not matched to a gene. This CDR3 comprises 15 residues. The CDR3 DNA reads TGCGCCAGCAGTAGAACAGGGGCCGGCTTGTACGAGCAGTACGTC. Its translation: CASSRTGAGLYEQYV.

The chain uses TRBV6-2 or TRBV6-3 and TRBJ1-1; TRBD1 agrees at 10 bases. CDR1 and CDR2 from the germline V gene are MNHEY and SVGEGT. With V trimmed by 7 bases and J by 4 bases, 12 bases remained unmatched. The CDR3 is made up of 16 amino acids. CDR3 sequence: CASIRPGTGVGTEAFF. The CDR3 DNA follows: TGTGCCAGCATCCGGCCAGGGACAGGGGTGGGCACTGAAGCTTTCTTT.

This rearrangement joins TRBV19 to TRBJ2-7; 7 bases fit TRBD2. CDR1 and CDR2 (germline): LNHDA, SQIVND (reference sequence). Germline trimming cut 3 bases from V and 3 bases from J; bases unmatched to any gene: 2. CDR3 length: 13 residues. In nucleotides, the CDR3 is TGTGCCAGTAGTATGGGGGGGGGCTACGAGCAGTACGTC. Translated: CASSMGGGYEQYV.

This clonotype has just a few counts. The chain has TRBV15 and TRBJ1-2; D remains ambiguous. This CDR3 contains 12 residues. Germline loops: CDR1 LNHNV, CDR2 YYDKDF (reference sequence). Trimming stripped 4 bases from V and 3 bases from J, with 6 bases between. The CDR3 spells CATSNLYYGYTF. CDR3 DNA sequence: TGTGCCACCAGCAACCTGTACTATGGCTACACCTTC.

The chain links TRBV2 to TRBJ2-7; D not resolved. V lost 3 bases, J lost 4 bases, and 13 bases lay in between. This CDR3 is 14 amino acids long. The germline CDR1 and CDR2 sequences are SNHLY and FYNNEI. This CDR3 reads CASSESRATYEQYF. CDR3 bases: TGTGCCAGCAGTGAGAGTAGGGCCACATACGAGCAGTACTTC.

This clonotype was counted once. This clone may be a read error of a much larger clone one base away. The chain links TRBV27 to TRBJ1-1; D is unresolved. This CDR3 is built from 13 residues. Looked up from germline, CDR1 is MNHEY and CDR2 is SMNVEV (reference sequence). The CDR3 protein is CASSPLGSTVAFF. In DNA, the CDR3 is TGTGCCAGCAGCCCTCTAGGGAGTACTGTAGCTTTCTTT.